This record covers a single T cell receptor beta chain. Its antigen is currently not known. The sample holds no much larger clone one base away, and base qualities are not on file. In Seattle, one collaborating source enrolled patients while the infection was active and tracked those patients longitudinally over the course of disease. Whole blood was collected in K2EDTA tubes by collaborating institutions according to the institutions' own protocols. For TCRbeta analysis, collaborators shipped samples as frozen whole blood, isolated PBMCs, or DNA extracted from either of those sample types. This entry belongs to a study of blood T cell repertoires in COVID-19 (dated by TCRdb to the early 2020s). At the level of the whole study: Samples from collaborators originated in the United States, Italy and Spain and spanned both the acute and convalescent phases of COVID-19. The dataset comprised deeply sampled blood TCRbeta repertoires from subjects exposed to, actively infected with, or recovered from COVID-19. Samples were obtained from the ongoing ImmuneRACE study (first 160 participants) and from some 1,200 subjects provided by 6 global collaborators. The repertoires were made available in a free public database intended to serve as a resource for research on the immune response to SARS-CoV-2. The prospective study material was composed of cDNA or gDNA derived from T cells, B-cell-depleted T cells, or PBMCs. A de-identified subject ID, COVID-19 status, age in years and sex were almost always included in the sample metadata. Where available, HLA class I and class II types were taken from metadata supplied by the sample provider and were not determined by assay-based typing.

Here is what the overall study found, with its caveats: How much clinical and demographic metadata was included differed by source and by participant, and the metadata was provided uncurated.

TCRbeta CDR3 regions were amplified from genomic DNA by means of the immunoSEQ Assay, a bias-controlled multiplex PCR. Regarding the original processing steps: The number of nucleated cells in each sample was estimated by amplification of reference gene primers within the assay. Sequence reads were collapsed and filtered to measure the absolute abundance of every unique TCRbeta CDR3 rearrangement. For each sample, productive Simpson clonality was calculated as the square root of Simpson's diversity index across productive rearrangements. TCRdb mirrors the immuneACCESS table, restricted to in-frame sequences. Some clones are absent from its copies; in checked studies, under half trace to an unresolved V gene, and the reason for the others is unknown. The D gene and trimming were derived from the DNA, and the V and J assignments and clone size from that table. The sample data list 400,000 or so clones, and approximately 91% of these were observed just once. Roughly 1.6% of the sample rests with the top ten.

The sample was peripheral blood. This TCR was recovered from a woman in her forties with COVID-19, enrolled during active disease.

The DNA reads as follows: TGTGCCAGCAGCCCAAGCGGGATCGAGAGCTCCTATAATTCACCCCTCCACTTT. Its amino acids are CASSPSGIESSYNSPLHF. The chain is assembled from TRBV7-2 and TRBJ1-6, with no confidently assigned D gene. From cysteine to phenylalanine, the CDR3 is 18 amino acids long. Here the CDR3 DNA is all that survives: 54 bases in frame from base 1. From a lookup of the germline V gene, CDR1 and CDR2 are SGHTA and FQGNSA. Between the V and J ends, shortened by 5 bases and 0 bases respectively, the junction contains 17 bases.